A single T cell receptor beta chain is shown here with its context. The antigen remains undetermined. Other DNA sequences from this sample encode an identical CDR3 as well. Produced via immunoSEQ multiplex PCR; TCRdb's table is partial and in-frame only. The sample has 110,000 to 150,000 clones; roughly nine tenths are singletons. V dropped 3 bases and J dropped 1 base, with 6 bases sitting between them. Germline loops: CDR1 LNHDA, CDR2 SQIVND (reference sequence). The CDR3 length is 14 residues. The data were obtained in a study of T cell responses to AZD1222 COVID-19 vaccine. On the study more broadly: Recipients boosted at about 4 weeks or about 12 weeks are pooled.

Findings and limits, study-wide: Nearly half of spike-specific TCRs reportedly go after variant regions that carry no mutations. A mostly white British donor set with more females was recruited, and clonal diversity was possibly underestimated. Among vaccine-associated CD4 TCRs, coverage spanned spike, with dominance at 160-218 and 743-854.

The sequences come from peripheral blood, collected on day 0 of AZD1222 vaccination. The sequence was obtained from an adult in good health. The chain employs TRBV19 and TRBJ2-2; no clear D. CDR3 residues: CASSISGNTGELFF. CDR3 bases: TGTGCCAGTAGTATCTCGGGGAACACCGGGGAGCTGTTTTTT.